This T cell receptor beta chain was documented in a study of OX40 agonist ivuxolimab in advanced cancers. Overall study: Earlier anti-PD-1, anti-PD-L1 or anti-CTLA-4 therapy was permitted; around 40% had received some.

General study results and limits: Several nonresponders also turned out to have low normalized T-cell clonal expansion. Average numbers of expanded clones were greater in CD8+ T cells than in CD4+.

The timepoints at which blood was sampled were baseline, cycle 4 day 1, and cycle 7 day 1. TCRdb's table, derived via immunoSEQ multiplex PCR, lists solely in-frame clones and lacks some. The sample lists about 69,000 clones; about four fifths were seen once. V was cut by 5 bases and J by 5 bases, with 8 bases left in between. Germline CDR1 and CDR2: SGHRS and YFSETQ. The length of the CDR3 is 11 residues. In the case of this clone: Its specificity is unknown.

The J gene is TRBJ2-7, the V gene TRBV5-1; tentative D call: TRBD2 (6 bases). This TCR was recovered from an adult with an advanced solid tumor such as melanoma, head and neck, liver or kidney cancer. This material consisted of CD4+ or CD8+ T cells sorted from blood, taken in a trial of the OX40 agonist ivuxolimab. The CDR3 sequence is CASREGDEQYF. CDR3 DNA: TGCGCCAGCAGGGAGGGAGACGAGCAGTACTTC.